This TCR beta chain stems from a study of shared clonotypes between healthy human individuals. The CDR3 sequence is 14 residues long. V lost 5 bases and J lost 5; bases outside the gene matches: 3. The germline V gene encodes CDR1 LNHDA and CDR2 SQIVND (reference sequence). This table comes from immunoSEQ multiplex PCR, and its TCRdb copy is limited to in-frame clones, with some not included. In the table there are 1,400,000 or so clones, roughly 98.5% of which are singletons. The J gene is TRBJ1-5, the V gene TRBV19; 10 bases map to TRBD1. The receptor was isolated from a man aged 25-40 years in good health. Sequencing was done on a sample of naive CD4+ T cells sorted from blood. Subset denoted: CD45RA+ positively selected. The CDR3 sequence: CASSHGQGDQPQHF. CDR3 nucleotides: TGTGCCAGTAGTCATGGACAGGGGGATCAGCCCCAGCATTTT.